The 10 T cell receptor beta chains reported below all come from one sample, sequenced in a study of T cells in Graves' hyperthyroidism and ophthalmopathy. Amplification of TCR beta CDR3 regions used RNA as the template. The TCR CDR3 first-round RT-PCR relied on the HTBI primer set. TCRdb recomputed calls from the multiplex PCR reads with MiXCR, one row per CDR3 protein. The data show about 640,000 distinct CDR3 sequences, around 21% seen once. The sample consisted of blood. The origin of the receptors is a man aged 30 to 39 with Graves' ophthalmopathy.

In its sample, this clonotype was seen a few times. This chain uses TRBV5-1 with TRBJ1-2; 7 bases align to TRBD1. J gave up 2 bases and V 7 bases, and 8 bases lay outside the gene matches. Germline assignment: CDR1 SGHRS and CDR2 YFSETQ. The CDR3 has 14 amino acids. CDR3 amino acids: CASDREGDNYGYTF. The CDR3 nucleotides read TGCGCCAGCGACAGGGAAGGGGACAACTATGGCTACACCTTC.

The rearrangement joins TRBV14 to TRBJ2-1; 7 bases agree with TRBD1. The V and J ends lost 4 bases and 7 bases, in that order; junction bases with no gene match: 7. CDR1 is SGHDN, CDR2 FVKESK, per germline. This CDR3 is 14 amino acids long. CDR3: CASSPTDRRNEQFF. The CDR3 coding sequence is TGTGCCAGCAGCCCCACGGACAGGAGGAATGAGCAGTTCTTC.

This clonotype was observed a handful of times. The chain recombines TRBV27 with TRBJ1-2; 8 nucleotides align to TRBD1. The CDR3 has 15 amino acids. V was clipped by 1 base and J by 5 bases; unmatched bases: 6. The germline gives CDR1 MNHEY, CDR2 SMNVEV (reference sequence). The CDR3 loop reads CASSLYQGADYGYTF. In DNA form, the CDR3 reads TGTGCCAGCAGTTTATATCAGGGGGCGGATTATGGCTACACCTTC.

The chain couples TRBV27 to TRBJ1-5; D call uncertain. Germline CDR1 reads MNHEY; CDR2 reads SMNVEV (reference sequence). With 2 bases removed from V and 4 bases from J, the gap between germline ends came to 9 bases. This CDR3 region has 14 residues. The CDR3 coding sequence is TGTGCCAGCAGTTTAAACCACGGGAATCAGCCCCAGCATTTT. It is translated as CASSLNHGNQPQHF.

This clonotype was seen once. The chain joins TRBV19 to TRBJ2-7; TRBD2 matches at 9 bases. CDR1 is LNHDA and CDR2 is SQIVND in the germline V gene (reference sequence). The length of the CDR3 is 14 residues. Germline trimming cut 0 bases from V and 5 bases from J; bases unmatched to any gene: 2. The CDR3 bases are TGTGCCAGTAGTATAGAGGGACTAGCAAACGAGCAGTACTTC. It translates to CASSIEGLANEQYF.

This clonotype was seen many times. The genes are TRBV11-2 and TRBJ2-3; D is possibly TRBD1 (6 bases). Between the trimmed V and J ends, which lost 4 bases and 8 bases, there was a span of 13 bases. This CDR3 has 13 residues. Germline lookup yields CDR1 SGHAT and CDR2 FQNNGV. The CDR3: CASSYTGSGTQYF. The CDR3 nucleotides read TGTGCCAGCAGCTACACAGGGTCGGGTACGCAGTATTTT.

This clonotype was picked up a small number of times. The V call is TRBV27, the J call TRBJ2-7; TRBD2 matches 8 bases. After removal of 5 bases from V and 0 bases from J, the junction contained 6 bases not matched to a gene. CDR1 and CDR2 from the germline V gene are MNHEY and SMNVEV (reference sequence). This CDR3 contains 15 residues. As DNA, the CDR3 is TGTGCCAGCAGTCCGATAGCGGGAACCTCCTACGAGCAGTACTTC. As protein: CASSPIAGTSYEQYF.

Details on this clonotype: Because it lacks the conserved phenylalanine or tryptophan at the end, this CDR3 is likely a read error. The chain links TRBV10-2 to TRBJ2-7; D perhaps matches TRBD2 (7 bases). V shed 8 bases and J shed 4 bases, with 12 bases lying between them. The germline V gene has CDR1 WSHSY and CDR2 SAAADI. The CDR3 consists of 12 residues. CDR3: CASWGGPYEQYL. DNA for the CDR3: TGCGCCAGCTGGGGGGGGCCGTACGAGCAGTACCTC.

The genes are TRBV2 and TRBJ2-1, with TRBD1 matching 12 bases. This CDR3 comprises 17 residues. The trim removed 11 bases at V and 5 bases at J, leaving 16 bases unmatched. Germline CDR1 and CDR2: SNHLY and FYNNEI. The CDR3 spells CACSTGTGGAVDNEQFF. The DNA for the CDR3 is TGTGCCTGTAGTACGGGGACAGGGGGCGCGGTGGACAATGAGCAGTTCTTC.

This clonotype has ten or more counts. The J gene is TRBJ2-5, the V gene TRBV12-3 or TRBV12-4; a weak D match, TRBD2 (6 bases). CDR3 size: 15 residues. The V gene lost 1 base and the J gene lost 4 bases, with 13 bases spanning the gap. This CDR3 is CASSLVAGRGETQYF. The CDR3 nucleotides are TGTGCCAGCAGTTTAGTTGCGGGGAGAGGAGAGACCCAGTACTTC.